These 25 T cell receptor beta chains share one sample of origin, sequenced in a study of OX40 agonist ivuxolimab in advanced cancers. Assay: immunoSEQ multiplex PCR; the TCRdb copy retains only in-frame clones and omits some. Of about 59,000 clones in the sample, 65% to 90% were seen once. Source: CD4+ or CD8+ T cells sorted from blood, taken in a trial of the OX40 agonist ivuxolimab. All receptors derive from an adult with an advanced solid tumor such as melanoma, head and neck, liver or kidney cancer.

The CDR3 bases are TGTGCCAGCAGTGCGGGACAGATGAACACTGAAGCTTTCTTT. This codes for CASSAGQMNTEAFF. This sequence joins TRBV6-1 and TRBJ1-1, with 7 positions matching TRBD1. The V segment lost 4 bases and the J segment 0 bases; nucleotides outside the gene matches: 2. This CDR3 contains 14 residues. CDR1 MNHNS and CDR2 SASEGT come from the germline V gene.

This clone was detected only a few times. CDR3 amino acids: CASSPPGVFNYGYTF. The CDR3 nucleotides read TGTGCCAGCAGCCCCCCCGGGGTATTTAACTATGGCTACACCTTC. The chain uses TRBV14 and TRBJ1-2; D unclear. Trimming took off 4 bases at V and 1 base at J, with 13 bases between the two ends. The CDR3 spans 15 residues. In germline, CDR1 is SGHDN, CDR2 FVKESK.

The chain uses TRBV3-1 (or the pseudogene TRBV3-2) and TRBJ1-6, with D unresolved. Germline V gene sequence: CDR1 LGHDT, CDR2 YNNKEL (reference sequence). This CDR3 contains 9 residues. Trimming removed 4 bases from V and 13 bases from J, with 2 bases in between. The chain's CDR3 is CASSPPLHF. The CDR3 nucleotides read TGTGCCAGCAGCCCCCCCCTCCACTTT.

This clone came up once. The chain employs TRBV5-4 and TRBJ2-7; D ambiguous. V dropped 1 base and J dropped 2 bases, with 16 bases sitting between them. The CDR3 is 16 amino acids. CDR1 and CDR2 from the germline V gene are SGHNT and YYREEE (reference sequence). This CDR3 reads CASSLTPGRSTYEQYF. For the CDR3, the DNA is TGTGCCAGCAGCTTGACCCCCGGACGGTCTACCTACGAGCAGTACTTC.

This chain connects TRBV7-2 to TRBJ1-1, with 12 bases that match TRBD1. The CDR3 runs 16 residues. Germline loops: CDR1 SGHTA, CDR2 FQGNSA. Germline trimming cut 5 bases from V and 4 bases from J; bases unmatched to any gene: 8. The DNA of the CDR3 is TGTGCCAGCAGCCTGGGGACAGGGGGCTTGGGCACTGAAGCTTTCTTT. Translated: CASSLGTGGLGTEAFF.

The gene calls are TRBV5-1 and TRBJ2-7; possible D gene TRBD1, 5 bases. V lost 6 bases, J lost 0 bases, and 13 bases lay in between. The CDR3 runs to 14 residues. Germline V gene data show CDR1 as SGHRS and CDR2 as YFSETQ. CDR3 loop: CASTLQDPSYEQYF. CDR3 sequence (DNA): TGCGCCAGCACCCTACAGGACCCCTCCTACGAGCAGTACTTC.

This chain connects TRBV2 to TRBJ1-3; D might be TRBD1 (5 bases). Trimming took off 4 bases at V and 0 bases at J, with 13 bases between the two ends. Germline V gives CDR1 SNHLY, CDR2 FYNNEI. CDR3 size: 16 residues. CDR3 sequence reads: CASSVAGMISGNTIYF. In DNA form, the CDR3 reads TGTGCCAGCAGTGTAGCAGGGATGATCTCTGGAAACACCATATATTTT.

V gene TRBV7-3 combines with J gene TRBJ2-7, with a possible D match to TRBD2 (7 bases). The V end was cut by 2 bases, the J end by 2 bases, with 16 bases between. This CDR3 contains 16 residues. Germline-derived CDR1 and CDR2 are SGHTA and FQGTGA. The CDR3 DNA reads as TGTGCCAGCAGCTTATTCCGCGGCGGGGGCGCCTACGAGCAGTACTTC. Its protein is CASSLFRGGGAYEQYF.

V usage is TRBV5-1 and J usage is TRBJ2-5, with 10 bases fitting TRBD2. Trimming cost V 1 base and J 1 base; bases outside gene matches: 13. The germline V gene has CDR1 SGHRS and CDR2 YFSETQ. CDR3 length equals 19 residues. CDR3 sequence reads: CASSLKVASGGLVQETQYF. DNA for the CDR3: TGCGCCAGCAGCTTGAAGGTGGCTAGCGGGGGCCTCGTCCAAGAGACCCAGTACTTC.

This chain links TRBV2 with TRBJ2-7; D ambiguous. The CDR3 is 13 residues long. V lost 3 bases and J lost 9, with 15 bases in between. The V gene's germline CDR1 is SNHLY and CDR2 FYNNEI. CDR3 in DNA: TGTGCCAGCAGTGAGGACCGTTTTACGAGGCAGTACTTC. It translates to CASSEDRFTRQYF.

The rearrangement links TRBV18 to TRBJ1-5, with TRBD1 identical over 7 bases. Losses at the gene ends were 4 bases for V and 3 bases for J; bases not matched to a gene: 9. This CDR3 comprises 16 residues. Germline CDR1 reads KGHSH; CDR2 reads LQKENI. DNA for the CDR3: TGTGCCAGCTCACTAGGGACAGCGAGAACCAATCAGCCCCAGCATTTT. Amino acids: CASSLGTARTNQPQHF.

This clone was seen once. One end of the junction varies from germline; a read error may be responsible. V and J are TRBV5-4 and TRBJ2-1; possibly TRBD1 for D (5 bases). Germline-derived CDR1 and CDR2 are SGHNT and YYREEE (reference sequence). The CDR3 is made up of 14 amino acids. In DNA form, the CDR3 reads TGTGCCAACAGCTTGGTTCAGGGCTACAATGAGCAGTTCTTC. Translation gives CANSLVQGYNEQFF. Combining the CDR3 with reference TRBV5-4 and TRBJ2-1 gives the whole variable domain ETGVTQSPTHLIKTRGQQVTLRCSSQSGHNTVSWYQQALGQGPQFIFQYYREEENGRGNFPPRFSGLQFPNYSSELNVNALELDDSALYLCANSLVQGYNEQFFGPGTRLTVL.

This clone showed up just a few times. This rearrangement joins TRBV6-1 to TRBJ1-1; no clear D. Germline CDR1 and CDR2: MNHNS and SASEGT. This CDR3 contains 13 residues. V gave up 1 base and J gave up 5 bases, with 8 bases separating them. This CDR3 reads CASSEVKGTEAFF. The DNA of the CDR3 is TGTGCCAGCAGTGAAGTCAAGGGAACTGAAGCTTTCTTT.

The chain links TRBV7-3 to TRBJ2-3; the D call may be TRBD1 or TRBD2 (5 bases each). V lost 5 bases and J 6 bases, leaving 6 bases between the germline ends. Germline CDR1 SGHTA, CDR2 FQGTGA. The CDR3 runs to 11 residues. The CDR3 DNA reads TGTGCCAGCAGCCGGGGCGATACGCAGTATTTT. Protein: CASSRGDTQYF.

V usage is TRBV19 and J usage is TRBJ1-1, with a possible D match to TRBD1 (6 bases). Looked up from germline, CDR1 is LNHDA and CDR2 is SQIVND (reference sequence). The V and J ends lost 7 bases and 1 base respectively, with 13 bases between them. The CDR3 spans 14 residues. This CDR3 is CASIRGGKNTEAFF. The DNA for the CDR3 is TGTGCCAGTATTAGGGGGGGAAAGAACACTGAAGCTTTCTTT.

The chain carries TRBV21-1 and TRBJ2-1; the table names TRBD1, a call not compared with the DNA. TRBV21-1 is designated a pseudogene. CDR3 length: 20 residues. CDR3 sequence reads: CASSKDYRDREFSSYNEQFF. DNA for the CDR3: TGTGCCAGCAGCAAAGATTATAGGGACAGGGAGTTTAGCTCCTACAATGAGCAGTTCTTC.

This clone came up once. The sample contains more than one DNA sequence encoding this CDR3. V gene TRBV20-1 combines with J gene TRBJ2-7; D is unresolved. Between the trimmed V and J ends, which lost 1 base and 7 bases, there was a span of 5 bases. The CDR3 is made up of 10 amino acids. Germline CDR1 DFQATT, CDR2 SNEGSKA (reference sequence). The CDR3 reads CSARGSEQYF. CDR3 DNA sequence: TGCAGTGCTAGAGGCAGTGAGCAGTACTTC.

Concerning this clone itself: The sample carries other DNA sequences with the same CDR3. The rearrangement joins TRBV5-1 to TRBJ2-7, with 8 bases fitting TRBD1. Trimming at V came to 4 bases and at J to 0 bases, leaving 9 bases not matched to a gene. Germline loops: CDR1 SGHRS, CDR2 YFSETQ. The CDR3 has 16 amino acids. The CDR3 region has the DNA TGCGCCAGCAGCCCCGGACAGGGTGCGATCTCCTACGAGCAGTACTTC. Translation: CASSPGQGAISYEQYF.

The chain has TRBV21-1 and TRBJ1-4; the table's D gene call, TRBD1, was not cross checked with the DNA. TRBV21-1 is listed as a pseudogene. The CDR3 is 12 residues long. The CDR3, as DNA: TGTGCCGAAGGAGGGGGCCTTGAAAAACTGTTTTTT. It encodes CAEGGGLEKLFF.

The CDR3 loop is CASRDRQNTEAFF. CDR3 bases: TGTGCCAGCAGGGACAGGCAAAACACTGAAGCTTTCTTT. The chain is built from TRBV2 and TRBJ1-1; TRBD1 aligns across 7 bases. The length of the CDR3 is 13 residues. J gave up 2 bases and V 6 bases, and 3 bases lay outside the gene matches. Per the germline V gene, CDR1 is SNHLY and CDR2 is FYNNEI.

The V call is TRBV30, the J call TRBJ2-2, with D hard to call. The germline V gene has CDR1 GTSNPN and CDR2 SVGIG (reference sequence). Trimming shortened V by 4 bases and J by 4 bases, and 10 bases separated the two germline ends. This CDR3 comprises 13 residues. In nucleotides, the CDR3 is TGTGCCTGGATGCCCGGAATCACCGGGGAGCTGTTTTTT. Translating gives CAWMPGITGELFF. The full variable domain, its missing parts supplied by reference TRBV30 and TRBJ2-2, is SQTIHQWPATLVQPVGSPLSLECTVEGTSNPNLYWYRQAAGRGLQLLFYSVGIGQISSEVPQNLSASRPQDRQFILSSKKLLLSDSGFYLCAWMPGITGELFFGEGSRLTVL.

This chain connects TRBV11-2 to TRBJ1-4, with D possibly matching TRBD1 (5 bases). Trimming left V 5 bases short and J 8 bases short, with 27 bases between. The CDR3 is made up of 18 amino acids. Per the germline V gene, CDR1 is SGHAT and CDR2 is FQNNGV. The CDR3 sequence is CASSLSIITGASVEKLFF. In DNA form, the CDR3 reads TGTGCCAGCAGCCTGTCTATTATTACTGGGGCCTCCGTCGAAAAACTGTTTTTT.

DNA of the CDR3: TGTGCCAGCCTAACCCCAGGTTTCAATCAGCCCCAGCATTTT. Its translation: CASLTPGFNQPQHF. The rearrangement uses TRBV19 and TRBJ1-5; D unclear. The germline V and J ends were trimmed by 9 bases and 3 bases, with 15 bases remaining between them. CDR1 is LNHDA, CDR2 SQIVND, per germline (reference sequence). The CDR3 consists of 14 residues.

J is TRBJ1-1 and V is TRBV5-5; D is unclear. CDR3 length: 17 residues. Trimming took off 2 bases at V and 1 base at J, with 18 bases between the two ends. Germline CDR1 SGHKS, CDR2 YYEKEE (reference sequence). The chain's CDR3 is CASSLVVVGMGNTEAFF. The CDR3 nucleotides read TGTGCCAGCAGCTTAGTCGTAGTCGGCATGGGGAACACTGAAGCTTTCTTT. The full variable domain, completed using reference TRBV5-5 and TRBJ1-1, is DAGVTQSPTHLIKTRGQQVTLRCSPISGHKSVSWYQQVLGQGPQFIFQYYEKEERGRGNFPDRFSARQFPNYSSELNVNALLLGDSALYLCASSLVVVGMGNTEAFFGQGTRLTVV.

The chain joins TRBV19 to TRBJ1-5; TRBD1 might be the D (5 bases). Germline-derived CDR1 and CDR2 are LNHDA and SQIVND (reference sequence). The CDR3 is 16 amino acids. The V gene lost 3 bases and the J gene lost 2 bases, with 14 bases spanning the gap. The CDR3 region is CASSMAGPRGNQPQHF. The CDR3 nucleotides read TGTGCCAGTAGTATGGCGGGTCCCAGGGGCAATCAGCCCCAGCATTTT.